This T cell receptor beta chain appears in the sequencing data of a study of cytomegalovirus exposure and HLA in healthy donors. Notes on the study in general: It was reported that the classifier diagnosed cytomegalovirus status with high specificity and sensitivity in both the original and validation cohorts.

This clone was found once. Its target is unknown. Data came from immunoSEQ multiplex PCR; TCRdb stores just in-frame clones and leaves some out. Of roughly 350,000 clones listed, 86% were seen once; the top ten hold around 0.8%. V was cut by 3 bases and J by 0 bases, with 5 bases left in between. Looked up from germline, CDR1 is SNHLY and CDR2 is FYNNEI. The CDR3 covers 13 residues. The clonotype was recovered from a woman between 18 and 29 years old in good health and CMV-seronegative. Sequencing was performed on PBMCs. The chain joins TRBV2 to TRBJ1-1; D ambiguous. The CDR3 DNA follows: TGTGCCAGCAGTGATATTCTGAACACTGAAGCTTTCTTT. Encoded protein: CASSDILNTEAFF.